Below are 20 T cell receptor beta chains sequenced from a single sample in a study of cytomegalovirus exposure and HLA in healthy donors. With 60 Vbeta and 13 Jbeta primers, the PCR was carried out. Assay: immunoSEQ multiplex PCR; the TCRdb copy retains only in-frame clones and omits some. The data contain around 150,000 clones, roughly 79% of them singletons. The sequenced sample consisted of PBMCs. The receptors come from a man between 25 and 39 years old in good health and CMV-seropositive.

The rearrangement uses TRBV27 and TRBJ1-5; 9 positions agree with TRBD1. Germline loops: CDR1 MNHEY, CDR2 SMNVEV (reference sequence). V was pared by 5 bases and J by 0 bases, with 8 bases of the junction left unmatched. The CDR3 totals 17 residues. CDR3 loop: CASSPITTGGSNQPQHF. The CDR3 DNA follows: TGTGCCAGCAGTCCGATAACGACAGGGGGTAGCAATCAGCCCCAGCATTTT.

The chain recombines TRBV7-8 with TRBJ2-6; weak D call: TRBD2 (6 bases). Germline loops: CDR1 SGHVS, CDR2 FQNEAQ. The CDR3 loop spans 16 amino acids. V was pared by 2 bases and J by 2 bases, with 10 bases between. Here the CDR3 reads CASSLWRVAGANVLTF. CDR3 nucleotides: TGTGCCAGCAGCTTATGGAGGGTGGCTGGGGCCAACGTCCTGACTTTC.

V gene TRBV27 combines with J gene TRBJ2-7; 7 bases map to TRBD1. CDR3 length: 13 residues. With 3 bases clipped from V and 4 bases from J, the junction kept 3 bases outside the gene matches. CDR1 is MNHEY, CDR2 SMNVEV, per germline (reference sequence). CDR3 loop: CASSLTGRYEQYF. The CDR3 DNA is TGTGCCAGCAGTTTGACAGGGCGGTACGAGCAGTACTTC.

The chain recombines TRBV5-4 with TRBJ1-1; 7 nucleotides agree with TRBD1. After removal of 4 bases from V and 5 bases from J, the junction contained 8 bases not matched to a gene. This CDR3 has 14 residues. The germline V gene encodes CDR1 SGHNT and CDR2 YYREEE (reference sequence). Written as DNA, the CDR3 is TGTGCCAGCAGCCTCTTTACAGGGGAGACTGAAGCTTTCTTT. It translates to CASSLFTGETEAFF.

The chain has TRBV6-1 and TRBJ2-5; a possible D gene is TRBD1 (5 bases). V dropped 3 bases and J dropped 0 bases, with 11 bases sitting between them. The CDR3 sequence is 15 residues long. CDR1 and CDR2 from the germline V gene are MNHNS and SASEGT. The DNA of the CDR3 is TGTGCCAGCAGTGATACACTGACAGACCAAGAGACCCAGTACTTC. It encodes CASSDTLTDQETQYF.

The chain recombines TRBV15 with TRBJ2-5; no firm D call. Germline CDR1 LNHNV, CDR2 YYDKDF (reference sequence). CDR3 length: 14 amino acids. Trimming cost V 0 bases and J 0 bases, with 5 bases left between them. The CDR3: CATSRDVNQETQYF. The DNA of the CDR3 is TGTGCCACCAGCAGAGATGTCAACCAAGAGACCCAGTACTTC.

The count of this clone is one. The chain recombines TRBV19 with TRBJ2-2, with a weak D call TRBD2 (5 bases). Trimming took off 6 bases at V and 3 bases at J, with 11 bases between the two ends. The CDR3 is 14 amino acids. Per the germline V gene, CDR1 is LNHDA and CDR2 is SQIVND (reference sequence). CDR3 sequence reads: CASSPRTYTGELFF. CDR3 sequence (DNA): TGTGCCAGTAGCCCACGGACTTACACCGGGGAGCTGTTTTTT.

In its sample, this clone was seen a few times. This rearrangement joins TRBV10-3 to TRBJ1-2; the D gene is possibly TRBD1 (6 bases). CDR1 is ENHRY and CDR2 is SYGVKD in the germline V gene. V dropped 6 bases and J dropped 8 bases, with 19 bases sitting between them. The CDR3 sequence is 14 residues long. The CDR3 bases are TGTGCCATCAGCCTTGGACAGACCTTCGTAGGCTACACCTTC. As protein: CAISLGQTFVGYTF.

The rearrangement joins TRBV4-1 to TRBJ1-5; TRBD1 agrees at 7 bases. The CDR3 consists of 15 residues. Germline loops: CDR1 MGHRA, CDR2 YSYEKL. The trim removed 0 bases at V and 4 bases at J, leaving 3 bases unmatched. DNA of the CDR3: TGCGCCAGCAGCCAAGAAACAGGGGTAAATCAGCCCCAGCATTTT. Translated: CASSQETGVNQPQHF.

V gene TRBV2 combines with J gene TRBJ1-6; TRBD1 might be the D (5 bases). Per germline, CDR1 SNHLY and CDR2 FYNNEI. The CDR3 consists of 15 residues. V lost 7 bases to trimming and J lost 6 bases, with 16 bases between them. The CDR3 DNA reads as TGTGCCAGCACCCCCGGGAGACAGTTTAATTCACCCCTCCACTTT. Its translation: CASTPGRQFNSPLHF.

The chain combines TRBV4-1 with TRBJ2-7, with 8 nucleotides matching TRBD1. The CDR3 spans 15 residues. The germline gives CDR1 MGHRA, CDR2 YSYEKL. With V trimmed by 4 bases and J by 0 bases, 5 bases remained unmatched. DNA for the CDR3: TGCGCCAGCAGCCTGGGACAGGTGAGCTCCTACGAGCAGTACTTC. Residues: CASSLGQVSSYEQYF.

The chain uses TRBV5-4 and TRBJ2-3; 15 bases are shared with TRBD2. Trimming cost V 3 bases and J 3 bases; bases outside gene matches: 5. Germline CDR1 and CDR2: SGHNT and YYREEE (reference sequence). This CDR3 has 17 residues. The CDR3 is CASSSRTSGRGTDTQYF. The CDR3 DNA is TGTGCCAGCAGCTCCCGGACTAGCGGGAGGGGAACAGATACGCAGTATTTT.

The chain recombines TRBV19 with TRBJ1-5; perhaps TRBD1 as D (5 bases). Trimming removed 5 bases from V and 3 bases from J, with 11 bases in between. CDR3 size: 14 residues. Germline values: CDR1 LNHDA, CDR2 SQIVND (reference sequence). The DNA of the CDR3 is TGTGCCAGTAGTGGGGGGACGGACAATCAGCCCCAGCATTTT. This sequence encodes CASSGGTDNQPQHF.

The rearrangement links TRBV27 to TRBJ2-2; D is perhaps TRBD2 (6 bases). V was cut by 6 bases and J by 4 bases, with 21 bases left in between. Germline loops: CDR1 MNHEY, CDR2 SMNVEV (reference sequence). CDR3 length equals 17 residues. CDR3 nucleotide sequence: TGTGCCAGCAGGAAATCACCCTTCGACGGGGGCACCGGGGAGCTGTTTTTT. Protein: CASRKSPFDGGTGELFF.

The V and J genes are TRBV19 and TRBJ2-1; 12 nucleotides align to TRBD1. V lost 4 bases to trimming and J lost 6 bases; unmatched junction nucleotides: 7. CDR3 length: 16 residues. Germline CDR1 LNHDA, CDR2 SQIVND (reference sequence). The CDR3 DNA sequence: TGTGCCAGTAGTAGAATCGGGACAGGGGGCTTCAATGAGCAGTTCTTC. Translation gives CASSRIGTGGFNEQFF.

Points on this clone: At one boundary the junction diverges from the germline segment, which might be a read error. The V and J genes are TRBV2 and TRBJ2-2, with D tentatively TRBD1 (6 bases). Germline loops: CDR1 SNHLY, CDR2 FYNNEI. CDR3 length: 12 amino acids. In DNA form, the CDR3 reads TGTGCCAGCAGCACAGGGACCGGGGAGCTGCTTTTT. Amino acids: CASSTGTGELLF.

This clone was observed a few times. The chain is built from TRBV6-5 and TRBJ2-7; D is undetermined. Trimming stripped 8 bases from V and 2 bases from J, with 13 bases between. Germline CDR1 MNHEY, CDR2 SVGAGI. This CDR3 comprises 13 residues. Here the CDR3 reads CASVEVPPYEQYF. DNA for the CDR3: TGTGCCAGCGTTGAGGTCCCCCCCTACGAGCAGTACTTC.

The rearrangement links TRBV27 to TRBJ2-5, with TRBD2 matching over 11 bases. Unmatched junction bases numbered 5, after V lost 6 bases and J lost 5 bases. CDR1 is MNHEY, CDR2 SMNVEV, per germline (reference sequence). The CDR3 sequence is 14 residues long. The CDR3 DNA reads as TGTGCCAGCAGCCTAGCGGGGGGCCGGGAGACCCAGTACTTC. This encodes CASSLAGGRETQYF.

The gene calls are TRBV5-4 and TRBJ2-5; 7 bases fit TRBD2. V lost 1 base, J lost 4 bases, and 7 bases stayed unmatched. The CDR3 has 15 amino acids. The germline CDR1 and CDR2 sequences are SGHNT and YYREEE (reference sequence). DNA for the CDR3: TGTGCCAGCAGCTTGTTTCCGGCGGGAGCAGAGACCCAGTACTTC. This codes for CASSLFPAGAETQYF.

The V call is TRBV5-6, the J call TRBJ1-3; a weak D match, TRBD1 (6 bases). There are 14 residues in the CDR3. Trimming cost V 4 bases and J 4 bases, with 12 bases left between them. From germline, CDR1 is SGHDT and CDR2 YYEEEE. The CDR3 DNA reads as TGTGCCAGCAGCGACACAGGGCCCGGAAACACCATATATTTT. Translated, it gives CASSDTGPGNTIYF.